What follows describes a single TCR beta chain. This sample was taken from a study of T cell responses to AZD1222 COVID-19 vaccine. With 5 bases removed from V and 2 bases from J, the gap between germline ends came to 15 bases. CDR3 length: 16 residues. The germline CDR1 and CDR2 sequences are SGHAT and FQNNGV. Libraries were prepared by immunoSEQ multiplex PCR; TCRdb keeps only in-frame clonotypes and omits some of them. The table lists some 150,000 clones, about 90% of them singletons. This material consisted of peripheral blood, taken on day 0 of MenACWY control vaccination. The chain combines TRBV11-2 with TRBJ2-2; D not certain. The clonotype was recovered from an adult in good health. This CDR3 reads CASSRRVHSNTGELFF. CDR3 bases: TGTGCCAGCAGCCGACGCGTTCACAGTAACACCGGGGAGCTGTTTTTT.